Below, one T cell receptor beta chain is given with its context. Its antigen remains unidentified. Treatment meaning: approximately nine-day PBMC culture with coronavirus spike peptide pools or control peptides (ViraFEST assay). ViraFEST expanded antigen-specific T cells with peptide pools, then sequenced TCRs. Germline V CDR1 and CDR2: SEHNR, FQNEAQ (reference sequence). The CDR3 runs 18 residues. With 1 base removed from V and 0 bases from J, the gap between germline ends came to 18 bases. This sample was taken from a study of vaccination and CD4 T cells after COVID-19. Study-wide findings and caveats: Only post-vaccination samples contained a median approximately 85% of the reactive clones in convalescent patients.

Once obtained from cultured CD4+ T cells, the DNA was sequenced using the Oncomine TCR Beta short-read assay. In TCRdb, the PCR reads were re-called with MiXCR into one record per CDR3 protein. The table lists under 25,000 distinct CDR3 sequences, roughly 47% of them singletons, with roughly 14% in the top ten. V is TRBV7-9 and J is TRBJ1-2; possible D gene TRBD1, 6 bases. Sequenced material: cultured CD4+ T cells from blood. The TCR was taken from a human donor with COVID-19. The CDR3 DNA sequence: TGTGCCAGCAGCTTAGAGTTGGGCAGGGGAAAATCTAACTATGGCTACACCTTC. Amino acid sequence: CASSLELGRGKSNYGYTF.